A single sample is the source of the 18 T cell receptor beta chains below, sequenced in a study of long-term antiretroviral therapy in people with HIV. Assay version v3.0 of immunoSEQ was used, and it was run at survey level. Assay used: immunoSEQ multiplex PCR; TCRdb lists only in-frame clones, some missing. The sample has 27,000 or so clones, 75% to 85% seen once. The sequenced sample was unsorted PBMCs, obtained 2.9 years after starting antiretroviral therapy. The receptors originated from a man between 45 and 60 years old with HIV.

V is TRBV19 and J is TRBJ2-3, with 7 bases aligning to TRBD2. V lost 0 bases to trimming and J lost 2 bases; unmatched junction nucleotides: 2. Germline CDR1 is LNHDA and CDR2 is SQIVND (reference sequence). The CDR3 runs to 15 residues. The CDR3 region is CASSIDRLATDTQYF. CDR3 DNA: TGTGCCAGTAGTATAGACCGACTAGCCACAGATACGCAGTATTTT.

The rearrangement uses TRBV28 and TRBJ1-2; 8 bases fit TRBD1. The germline CDR1 and CDR2 sequences are MDHEN and SYDVKM. This CDR3 is 13 amino acids long. The V segment lost 6 bases and the J segment 7 bases; nucleotides outside the gene matches: 7. The CDR3 is CASRAGGRSGYTF. The CDR3 DNA is TGTGCCAGCAGGGCAGGGGGCCGGAGTGGCTACACCTTC.

The chain employs TRBV18 and TRBJ1-6; D not resolved. CDR1 is KGHSH and CDR2 is LQKENI in the germline V gene. Trimming pared 3 bases from V and 10 bases from J, leaving 13 bases between. There are 14 residues in the CDR3. CDR3 bases: TGTGCCAGCTCACCGTCGCGAGAATACTCACCCCTCCACTTT. Translation gives CASSPSREYSPLHF.

This clone was detected only once. The chain carries TRBV13 and TRBJ2-2; D gene uncertain. The germline CDR1 and CDR2 sequences are PRHDT and FYEKMQ (reference sequence). The CDR3 is 12 residues long. Trimming took off 0 bases at V and 7 bases at J, with 3 bases between the two ends. CDR3 DNA: TGTGCCAGCAGCTTAGGCCGCGGGGAGCTGTTTTTT. Encoded protein: CASSLGRGELFF.

The rearrangement uses TRBV28 and TRBJ1-5, with unresolved D. This CDR3 is 13 amino acids long. The V end lost 8 bases, the J end lost 4 bases, and 12 bases lay between the germline ends. Germline V gene sequence: CDR1 MDHEN, CDR2 SYDVKM. CDR3 residues: CASHRSGNQPQHF. Here the CDR3 DNA reads TGTGCCAGCCACCGGAGCGGGAATCAGCCCCAGCATTTT.

The chain carries TRBV9 and TRBJ1-5, with D unresolved. Trimming stripped 3 bases from V and 3 bases from J, with 7 bases between. Germline loops: CDR1 SGDLS, CDR2 YYNGEE. This CDR3 contains 13 residues. CDR3 nucleotide sequence: TGTGCCAGCAGCGCGTCCAACAATCAGCCCCAGCATTTT. Its translation is CASSASNNQPQHF.

V is TRBV6-5 and J is TRBJ1-5, with 8 bases identical to TRBD1. V dropped 5 bases and J dropped 4; count of bases not matched to a gene: 4. The CDR3 totals 14 residues. CDR1 and CDR2 (germline): MNHEY, SVGAGI. The DNA of the CDR3 is TGTGCCAGCAGTCCGGACAGGGTGAATCAGCCCCAGCATTTT. Amino acids: CASSPDRVNQPQHF.

The chain links TRBV11-2 to TRBJ2-5; D remains ambiguous. CDR3 length: 14 residues. Germline-derived CDR1 and CDR2 are SGHAT and FQNNGV. The germline V and J ends were trimmed by 2 bases and 3 bases, with 10 bases remaining between them. The CDR3 here is CASSLSSGEETQYF. The DNA for the CDR3 is TGTGCCAGCAGCTTAAGTTCGGGTGAAGAGACCCAGTACTTC.

V gene TRBV7-6 combines with J gene TRBJ2-7; D could derive from TRBD1 or TRBD2 (5 bases each). CDR1 SGHVS and CDR2 FNYEAQ come from the germline V gene. CDR3 length: 14 residues. Between the trimmed V and J ends, which lost 5 bases and 5 bases, there was a span of 16 bases. The CDR3 reads CASSLLQGVDEQYF. The CDR3 DNA follows: TGTGCCAGCAGCCTTCTTCAGGGAGTCGACGAGCAGTACTTC.

The J gene is TRBJ1-1, the V gene TRBV11-2; 9 positions agree with TRBD1. Germline CDR1 is SGHAT and CDR2 is FQNNGV. The CDR3 is made up of 12 amino acids. V shed 1 base and J 11 bases; nucleotides not matched to a gene: 2. The CDR3 DNA follows: TGTGCCAGCAGCTTAGGGGACAGGGACGCTTTCTTT. It translates to CASSLGDRDAFF.

The chain is built from TRBV5-6 and TRBJ1-2, with D unclear. In germline, CDR1 is SGHDT, CDR2 YYEEEE. This CDR3 region has 16 residues. Trimming removed 0 bases at V and 0 bases at J, with 12 bases between. In nucleotides, the CDR3 is TGTGCCAGCAGCTTGGGGCCGGCATACGCTAACTATGGCTACACCTTC. It codes for CASSLGPAYANYGYTF.

The chain combines TRBV9 with TRBJ2-7; D might be TRBD1 (7 bases). The germline V and J ends were trimmed by 3 bases and 2 bases, with 15 bases remaining between them. Per the germline V gene, CDR1 is SGDLS and CDR2 is YYNGEE. This CDR3 region has 15 residues. CDR3 amino acids: CASSEEGAVTYEQYF. For the CDR3, the DNA is TGTGCCAGCAGCGAGGAGGGGGCAGTTACCTACGAGCAGTACTTC. Full variable domain (remainder filled in from reference TRBV9 and TRBJ2-7): DSGVTQTPKHLITATGQRVTLRCSPRSGDLSVYWYQQSLDQGLQFLIQYYNGEERAKGNILERFSAQQFPDLHSELNLSSLELGDSALYFCASSEEGAVTYEQYFGPGTRLTVT.

This clone came up a few times. The chain carries TRBV13 and TRBJ2-1, with D perhaps matching TRBD2 (5 bases). Germline CDR1 reads PRHDT; CDR2 reads FYEKMQ (reference sequence). There are 12 residues in the CDR3. Trimming pared 1 base from V and 7 bases from J, leaving 5 bases between. The CDR3: CASSLAGNEQFF. The CDR3, as DNA: TGTGCCAGCAGCTTAGCGGGGAATGAGCAGTTCTTC.

V gene TRBV9 combines with J gene TRBJ2-4, with unresolved D. Trimming removed 7 bases at V and 4 bases at J, with 9 bases between. Germline CDR1 is SGDLS and CDR2 is YYNGEE. The CDR3 loop spans 12 amino acids. CDR3 sequence: CASWTFKNIQYF. In nucleotides, the CDR3 is TGTGCCAGCTGGACCTTTAAAAACATTCAGTACTTC.

The rearrangement joins TRBV4-3 to TRBJ2-1; 7 nucleotides agree with TRBD1. Germline V CDR1 and CDR2: LGHNA, YSLEER. This CDR3 has 16 amino acids. Trimming at V came to 5 bases and at J to 10 bases, leaving 17 bases not matched to a gene. The CDR3: CASSSLNRGRGEEQFF. For the CDR3, the DNA is TGCGCCAGCAGCTCCCTAAACAGGGGCCGTGGCGAGGAGCAGTTCTTC.

The chain employs TRBV27 and TRBJ1-1, with D uncertain. The length of the CDR3 is 15 residues. The germline V gene has CDR1 MNHEY and CDR2 SMNVEV (reference sequence). The germline V and J ends were trimmed by 5 bases and 6 bases, with 19 bases remaining between them. The CDR3 here is CASSTLGLSVAEAFF. The CDR3 DNA sequence: TGTGCCAGCAGTACCCTAGGGCTTTCGGTTGCTGAAGCTTTCTTT.

V gene TRBV10-3 combines with J gene TRBJ2-7; weak D call: TRBD2 (6 bases). From germline, CDR1 is ENHRY and CDR2 SYGVKD. Trimming took 0 bases from V and 0 from J, leaving 6 bases between them. CDR3 length equals 14 residues. DNA for the CDR3: TGTGCCATCAGTGAGTCGGGGGGCTCCTACGAGCAGTACTTC. Residues: CAISESGGSYEQYF.

The chain has TRBV28 and TRBJ2-7; maybe TRBD2 (5 bases). Trimming stripped 3 bases from V and 6 bases from J, with 9 bases between. CDR1 is MDHEN, CDR2 SYDVKM, per germline. The CDR3 totals 12 residues. The DNA of the CDR3 is TGTGCCAGCAGTTTGGGGAGATCCGAGCAGTACTTC. Residues: CASSLGRSEQYF. Supplemented by reference TRBV28 and TRBJ2-7, the full variable domain reads DVKVTQSSRYLVKRTGEKVFLECVQDMDHENMFWYRQDPGLGLRLIYFSYDVKMKEKGDIPEGYSVSREKKERFSLILESASTNQTSMYLCASSLGRSEQYFGPGTRLTVT.